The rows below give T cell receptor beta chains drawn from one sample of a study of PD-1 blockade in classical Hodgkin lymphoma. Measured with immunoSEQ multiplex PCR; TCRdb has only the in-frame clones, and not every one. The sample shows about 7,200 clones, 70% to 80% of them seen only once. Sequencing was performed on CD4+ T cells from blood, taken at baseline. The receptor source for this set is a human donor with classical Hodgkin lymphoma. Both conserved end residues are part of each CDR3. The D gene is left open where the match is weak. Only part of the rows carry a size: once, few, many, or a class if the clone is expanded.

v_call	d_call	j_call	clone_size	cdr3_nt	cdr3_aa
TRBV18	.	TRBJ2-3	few	TGTGCCAGCTCTCGATTAGCCGACACAGATACGCAGTATTTT	CASSRLADTDTQYF
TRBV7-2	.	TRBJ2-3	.	TGTGCCAGCAGCCCAGGGTTTGATACGCAGTATTTT	CASSPGFDTQYF
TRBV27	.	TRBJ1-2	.	TGTGCCAGCAGTTTGGGGGGCGCGTATGGCTACACCTTC	CASSLGGAYGYTF
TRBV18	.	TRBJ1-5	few	TGTGCCAGCCAAGTCGACAGGAATCAGCCCCAGCATTTT	CASQVDRNQPQHF
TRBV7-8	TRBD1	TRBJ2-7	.	TGTGCCAGCAGCTTGGACAGGGTGGGCGAGCAGTACTTC	CASSLDRVGEQYF
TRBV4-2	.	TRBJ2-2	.	TGTGCCAGCAGCCAAGTTTATGGCGGGGCGAACACCGGGGAGCTGTTTTTT	CASSQVYGGANTGELFF
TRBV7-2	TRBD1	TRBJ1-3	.	TGTGCCAGCAGCTCCAGGGGGAAGGACACCATATATTTT	CASSSRGKDTIYF
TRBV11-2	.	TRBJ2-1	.	TGTGCCAGCAGCTTAGATCGCGGCACCTACAATGAGCAGTTCTTC	CASSLDRGTYNEQFF
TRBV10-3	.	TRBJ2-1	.	TGTGCCACCGGAGCGAGGGACCCTGGGCAGTTCTTC	CATGARDPGQFF
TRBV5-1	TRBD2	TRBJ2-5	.	TGCGCCAGCAGCTTAGTTGCGGGAGAAACGGGAGAGACCCAGTACTTC	CASSLVAGETGETQYF
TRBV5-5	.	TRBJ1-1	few	TGTGCCAGCAGCCTTTATGGGGGTGAAGCTTTCTTT	CASSLYGGEAFF
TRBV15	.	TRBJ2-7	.	TGTGCCACCAGCAGAGAAGCGCCAGGGGTAAAGAACGAGCAGTACTTC	CATSREAPGVKNEQYF
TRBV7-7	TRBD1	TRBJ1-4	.	TGTGCCAGCAGCTTAGGGGGGACAGGGCTTGAAAAACTGTTTTTT	CASSLGGTGLEKLFF
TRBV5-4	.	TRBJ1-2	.	TGTGCCAGCAGCTCTTCCGGGAAAGAGAGCCTCCCCTTC	CASSSSGKESLPF
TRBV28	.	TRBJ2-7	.	TGTGCCAGCAGTCTCAGGGGCGTGATCTACGAGCAGTACTTC	CASSLRGVIYEQYF